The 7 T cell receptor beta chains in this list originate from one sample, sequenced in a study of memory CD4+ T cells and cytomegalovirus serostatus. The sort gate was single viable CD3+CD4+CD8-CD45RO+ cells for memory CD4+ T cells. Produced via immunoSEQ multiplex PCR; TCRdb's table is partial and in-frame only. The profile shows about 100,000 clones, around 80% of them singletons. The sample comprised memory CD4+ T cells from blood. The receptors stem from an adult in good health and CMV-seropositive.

The CDR3 DNA reads TGTGCCAGCAGCTTTCCCGGGGCTAGCGGGGGAGCAACCAATGAGCAGTTCTTC. This translates into CASSFPGASGGATNEQFF. The chain recombines TRBV2 with TRBJ2-1, with 10 bases fitting TRBD2. Germline trimming cut 6 bases from V and 6 bases from J; bases unmatched to any gene: 17. The CDR3 has 18 residues. In germline, CDR1 is SNHLY, CDR2 FYNNEI.

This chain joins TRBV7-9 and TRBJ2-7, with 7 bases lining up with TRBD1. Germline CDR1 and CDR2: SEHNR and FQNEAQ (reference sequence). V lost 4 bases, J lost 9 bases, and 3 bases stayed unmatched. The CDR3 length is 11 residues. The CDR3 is CASSSRTGQYF. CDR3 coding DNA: TGTGCCAGCAGCTCCCGGACAGGGCAGTACTTC. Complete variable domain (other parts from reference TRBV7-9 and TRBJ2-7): DTGVSQNPRHKITKRGQNVTFRCDPISEHNRLYWYRQTLGQGPEFLTYFQNEAQLEKSRLLSDRFSAERPKGSFSTLEIQRTEQGDSAMYLCASSSRTGQYFGPGTRLTVT.

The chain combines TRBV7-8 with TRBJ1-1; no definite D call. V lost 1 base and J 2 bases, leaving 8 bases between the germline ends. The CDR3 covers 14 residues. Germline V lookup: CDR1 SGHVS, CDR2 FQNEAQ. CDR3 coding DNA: TGTGCCAGCAGCTTAGTATACAGTAACACTGAAGCTTTCTTT. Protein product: CASSLVYSNTEAFF. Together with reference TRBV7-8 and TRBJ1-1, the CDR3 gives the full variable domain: GAGVSQSPRYKVAKRGQDVALRCDPISGHVSLFWYQQALGQGPEFLTYFQNEAQLDKSGLPSDRFFAERPEGSVSTLKIQRTQQEDSAVYLCASSLVYSNTEAFFGQGTRLTVV.

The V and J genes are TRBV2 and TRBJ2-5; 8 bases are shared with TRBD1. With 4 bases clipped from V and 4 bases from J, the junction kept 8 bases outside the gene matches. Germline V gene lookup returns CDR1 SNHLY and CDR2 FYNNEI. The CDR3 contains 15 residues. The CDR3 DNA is TGTGCCAGCAGTGGCGACAGGGGAGGAGGAGAGACCCAGTACTTC. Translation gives CASSGDRGGGETQYF.

Here the CDR3 DNA reads TGTGCCAGCAGCGGACGGAACGAGGACTATGGCTACACCTTC. Protein: CASSGRNEDYGYTF. This chain links TRBV7-9 with TRBJ1-2; D is unresolved. The CDR3 extends over 14 amino acids. CDR1 and CDR2 (germline): SEHNR, FQNEAQ (reference sequence). The V gene lost 5 bases and the J gene lost 3 bases, with 13 bases spanning the gap.

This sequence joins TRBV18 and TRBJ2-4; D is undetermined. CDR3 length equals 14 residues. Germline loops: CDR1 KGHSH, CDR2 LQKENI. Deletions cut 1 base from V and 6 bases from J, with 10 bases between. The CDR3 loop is CASSPQAGLNIQYF. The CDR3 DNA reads TGTGCCAGCTCACCACAGGCCGGGTTAAACATTCAGTACTTC.

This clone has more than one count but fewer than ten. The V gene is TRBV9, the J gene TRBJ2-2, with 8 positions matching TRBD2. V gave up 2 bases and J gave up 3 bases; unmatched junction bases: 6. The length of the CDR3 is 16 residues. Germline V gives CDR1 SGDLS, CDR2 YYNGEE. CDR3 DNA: TGTGCCAGCAGCGTCCAGACTAGCGCCGACACCGGGGAGCTGTTTTTT. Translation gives CASSVQTSADTGELFF.